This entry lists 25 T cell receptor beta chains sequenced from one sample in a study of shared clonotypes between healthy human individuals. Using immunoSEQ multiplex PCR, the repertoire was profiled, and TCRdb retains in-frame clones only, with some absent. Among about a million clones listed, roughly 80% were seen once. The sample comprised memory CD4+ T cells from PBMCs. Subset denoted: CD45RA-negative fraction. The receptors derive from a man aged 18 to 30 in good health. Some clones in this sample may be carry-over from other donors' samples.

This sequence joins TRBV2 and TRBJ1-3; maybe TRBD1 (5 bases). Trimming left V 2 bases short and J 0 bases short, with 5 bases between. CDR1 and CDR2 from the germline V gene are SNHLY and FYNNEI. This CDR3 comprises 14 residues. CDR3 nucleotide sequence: TGTGCCAGCAGTGAAACAGGCTCTGGAAACACCATATATTTT. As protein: CASSETGSGNTIYF.

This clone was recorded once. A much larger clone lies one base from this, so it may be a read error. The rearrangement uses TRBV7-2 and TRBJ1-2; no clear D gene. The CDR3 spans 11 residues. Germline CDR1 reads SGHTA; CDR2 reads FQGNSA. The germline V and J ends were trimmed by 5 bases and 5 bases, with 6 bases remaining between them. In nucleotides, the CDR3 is TGTGCCAGCAGCCAAGGGTATGGCTACACCTTC. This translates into CASSQGYGYTF.

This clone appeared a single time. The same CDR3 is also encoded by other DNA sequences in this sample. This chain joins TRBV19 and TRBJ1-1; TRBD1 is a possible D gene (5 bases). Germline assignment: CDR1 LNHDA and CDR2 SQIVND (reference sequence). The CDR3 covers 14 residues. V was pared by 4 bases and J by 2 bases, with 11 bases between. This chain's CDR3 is CASSRTGGNTEAFF. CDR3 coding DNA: TGTGCCAGTAGTAGAACAGGTGGCAACACTGAAGCTTTCTTT.

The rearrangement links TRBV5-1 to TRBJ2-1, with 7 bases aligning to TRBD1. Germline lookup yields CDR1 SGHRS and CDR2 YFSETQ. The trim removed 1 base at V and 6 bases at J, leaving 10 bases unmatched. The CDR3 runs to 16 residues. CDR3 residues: CASSLFPTGNINEQFF. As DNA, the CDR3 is TGCGCCAGCAGCTTGTTTCCGACAGGGAATATCAATGAGCAGTTCTTC.

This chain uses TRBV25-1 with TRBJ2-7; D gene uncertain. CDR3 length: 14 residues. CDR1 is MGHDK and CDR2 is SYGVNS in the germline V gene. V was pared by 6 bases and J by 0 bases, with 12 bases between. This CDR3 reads CASSRRQSSYEQYF. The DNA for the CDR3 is TGTGCCAGCAGCCGCAGGCAAAGCTCCTACGAGCAGTACTTC.

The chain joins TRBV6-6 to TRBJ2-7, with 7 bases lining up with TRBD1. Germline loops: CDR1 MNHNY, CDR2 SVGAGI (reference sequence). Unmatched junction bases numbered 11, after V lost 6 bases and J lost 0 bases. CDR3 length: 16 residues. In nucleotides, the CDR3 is TGTGCCAGCAGAAAGGAACCGACAGGGCTCTCCTACGAGCAGTACTTC. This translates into CASRKEPTGLSYEQYF.

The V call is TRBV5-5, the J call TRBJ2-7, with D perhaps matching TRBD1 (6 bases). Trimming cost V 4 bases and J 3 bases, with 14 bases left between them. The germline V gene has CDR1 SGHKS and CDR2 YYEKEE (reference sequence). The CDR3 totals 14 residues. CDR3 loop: CASSQDGTRYEQYF. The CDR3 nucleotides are TGTGCCAGCAGCCAGGACGGGACACGCTACGAGCAGTACTTC.

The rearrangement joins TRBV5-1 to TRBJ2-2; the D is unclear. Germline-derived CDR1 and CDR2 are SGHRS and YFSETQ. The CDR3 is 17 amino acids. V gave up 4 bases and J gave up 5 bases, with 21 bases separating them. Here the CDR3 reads CASSDPDDSLWTGELFF. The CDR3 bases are TGCGCCAGCAGCGACCCAGATGACTCCCTATGGACCGGGGAGCTGTTTTTT.

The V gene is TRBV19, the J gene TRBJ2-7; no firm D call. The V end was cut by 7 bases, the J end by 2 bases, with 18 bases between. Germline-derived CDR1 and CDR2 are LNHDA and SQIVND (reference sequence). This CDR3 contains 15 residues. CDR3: CASTPAANRPYEQYF. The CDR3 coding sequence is TGTGCCAGTACCCCTGCGGCAAACCGCCCCTACGAGCAGTACTTC.

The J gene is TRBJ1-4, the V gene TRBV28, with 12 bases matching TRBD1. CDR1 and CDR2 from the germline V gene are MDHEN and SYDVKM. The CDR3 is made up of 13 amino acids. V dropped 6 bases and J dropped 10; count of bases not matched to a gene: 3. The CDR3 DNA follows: TGTGCCAGCAGGGGACAGGGGGCAGGAAAACTGTTTTTT. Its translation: CASRGQGAGKLFF.

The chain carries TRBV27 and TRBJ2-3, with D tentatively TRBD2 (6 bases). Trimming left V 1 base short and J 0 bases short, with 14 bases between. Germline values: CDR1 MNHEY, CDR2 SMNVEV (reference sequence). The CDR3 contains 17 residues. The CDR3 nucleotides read TGTGCCAGCAGTTTATGGGATGTGGGAGGCAGCACAGATACGCAGTATTTT. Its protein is CASSLWDVGGSTDTQYF.

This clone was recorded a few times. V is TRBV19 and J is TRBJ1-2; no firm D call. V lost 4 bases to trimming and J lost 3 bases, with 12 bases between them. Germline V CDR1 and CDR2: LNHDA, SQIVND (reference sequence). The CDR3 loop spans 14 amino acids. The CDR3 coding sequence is TGTGCCAGTAGTACCCCGGGCGTGGACTATGGCTACACCTTC. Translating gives CASSTPGVDYGYTF. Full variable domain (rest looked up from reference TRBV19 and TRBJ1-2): DGGITQSPKYLFRKEGQNVTLSCEQNLNHDAMYWYRQDPGQGLRLIYYSQIVNDFQKGDIAEGYSVSREKKESFPLTVTSAQKNPTAFYLCASSTPGVDYGYTFGSGTRLTVV.

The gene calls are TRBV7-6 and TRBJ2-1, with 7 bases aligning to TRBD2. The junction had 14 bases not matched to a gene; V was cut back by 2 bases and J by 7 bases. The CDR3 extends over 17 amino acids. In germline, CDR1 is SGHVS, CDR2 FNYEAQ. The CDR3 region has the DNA TGTGCCAGCAGCTTATTCCTACGAGCGGGATTTAGAAATGAGCAGTTCTTC. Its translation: CASSLFLRAGFRNEQFF.

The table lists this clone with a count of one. For the CDR3, the DNA is TGCGCCAGCAGCTCTAACCTACAGGGGAGCCAAGAGACCCAGTACTTC. This encodes CASSSNLQGSQETQYF. J is TRBJ2-5 and V is TRBV5-1, with 7 bases lining up with TRBD1. Germline V gives CDR1 SGHRS, CDR2 YFSETQ. J was trimmed by 1 base and V by 3 bases; bases with no gene match: 9. The CDR3 runs 16 residues.

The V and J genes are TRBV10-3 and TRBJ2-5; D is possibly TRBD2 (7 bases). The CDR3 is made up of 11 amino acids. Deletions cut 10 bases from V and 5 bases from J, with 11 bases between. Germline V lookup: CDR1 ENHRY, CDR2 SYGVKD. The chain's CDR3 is CATGGRETQYF. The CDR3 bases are TGTGCCACCGGGGGGCGGGAGACCCAGTACTTC.

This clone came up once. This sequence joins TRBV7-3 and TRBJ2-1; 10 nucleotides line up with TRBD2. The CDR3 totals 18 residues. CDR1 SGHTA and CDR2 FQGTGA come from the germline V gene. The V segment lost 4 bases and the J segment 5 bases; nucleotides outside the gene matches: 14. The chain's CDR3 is CASSSFSSGSGADNEQFF. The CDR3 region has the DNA TGTGCCAGCAGCTCGTTCTCTAGCGGGAGCGGAGCAGACAATGAGCAGTTCTTC.

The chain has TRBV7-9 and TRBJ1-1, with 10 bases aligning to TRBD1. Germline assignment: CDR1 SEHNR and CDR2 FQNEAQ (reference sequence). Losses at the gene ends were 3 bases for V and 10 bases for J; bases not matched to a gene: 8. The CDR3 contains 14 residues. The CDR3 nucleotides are TGTGCCAGCAGCTTGGAAAGACAGGGGGCGCGAGCTTTCTTT. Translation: CASSLERQGARAFF.

In nucleotides, the CDR3 is TGTGCCAGCAGCCTAAGAGGACTAGTAGATGAGCAGTTCTTC. This gives the protein CASSLRGLVDEQFF. This chain links TRBV7-9 with TRBJ2-1, with TRBD2 identical over 7 bases. Germline V lookup: CDR1 SEHNR, CDR2 FQNEAQ (reference sequence). The J segment lost 8 bases and the V segment lost 5 bases, leaving 9 bases of the junction unmatched. This CDR3 comprises 14 residues. Together with reference TRBV7-9 and TRBJ2-1, the CDR3 gives the full variable domain: DTGVSQNPRHKITKRGQNVTFRCDPISEHNRLYWYRQTLGQGPEFLTYFQNEAQLEKSRLLSDRFSAERPKGSFSTLEIQRTEQGDSAMYLCASSLRGLVDEQFFGPGTRLTVL.

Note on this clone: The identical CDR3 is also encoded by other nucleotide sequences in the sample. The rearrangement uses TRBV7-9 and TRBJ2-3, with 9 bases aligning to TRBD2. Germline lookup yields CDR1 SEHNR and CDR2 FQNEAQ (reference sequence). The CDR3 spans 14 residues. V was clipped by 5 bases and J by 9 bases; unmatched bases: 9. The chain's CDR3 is CASSPLAGVDTQYF. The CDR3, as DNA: TGTGCCAGCAGCCCATTAGCGGGAGTTGACACGCAGTATTTT. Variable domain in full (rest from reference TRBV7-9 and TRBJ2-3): DTGVSQNPRHKITKRGQNVTFRCDPISEHNRLYWYRQTLGQGPEFLTYFQNEAQLEKSRLLSDRFSAERPKGSFSTLEIQRTEQGDSAMYLCASSPLAGVDTQYFGPGTRLTVL.

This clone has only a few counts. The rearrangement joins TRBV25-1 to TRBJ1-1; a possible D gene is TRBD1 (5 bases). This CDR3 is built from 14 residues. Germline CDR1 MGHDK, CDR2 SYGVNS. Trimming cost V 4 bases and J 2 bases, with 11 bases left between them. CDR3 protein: CASSGRRGNTEAFF. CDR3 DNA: TGTGCCAGCAGTGGGAGAAGGGGTAACACTGAAGCTTTCTTT.

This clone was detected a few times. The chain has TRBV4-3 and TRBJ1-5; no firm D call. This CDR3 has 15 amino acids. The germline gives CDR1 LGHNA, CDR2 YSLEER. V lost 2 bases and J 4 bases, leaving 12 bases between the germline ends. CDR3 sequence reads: CASSQPRPRNQPQHF. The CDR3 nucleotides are TGCGCCAGCAGCCAACCTCGCCCCAGGAATCAGCCCCAGCATTTT.

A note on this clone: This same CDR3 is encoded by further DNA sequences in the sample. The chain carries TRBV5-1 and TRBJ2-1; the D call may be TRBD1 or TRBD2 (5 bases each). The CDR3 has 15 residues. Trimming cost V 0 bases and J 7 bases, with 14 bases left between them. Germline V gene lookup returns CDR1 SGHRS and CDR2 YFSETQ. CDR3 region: CASSLAGGTGNEQFF. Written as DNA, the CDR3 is TGCGCCAGCAGCTTGGCCGGTGGGACCGGGAATGAGCAGTTCTTC.

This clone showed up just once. CDR3 DNA: TGCGCCAGCAGAACAGGGACCCAAGAGACCCAGTACTTC. Translation: CASRTGTQETQYF. The genes are TRBV5-1 and TRBJ2-5; maybe TRBD1 (6 bases). The germline CDR1 and CDR2 sequences are SGHRS and YFSETQ. CDR3 size: 13 residues. The V end was cut by 5 bases, the J end by 1 base, with 9 bases between. Looking up the rest from reference TRBV5-1 and TRBJ2-5 gives the full variable domain: KAGVTQTPRYLIKTRGQQVTLSCSPISGHRSVSWYQQTPGQGLQFLFEYFSETQRNKGNFPGRFSGRQFSNSRSEMNVSTLELGDSALYLCASRTGTQETQYFGPGTRLLVL.

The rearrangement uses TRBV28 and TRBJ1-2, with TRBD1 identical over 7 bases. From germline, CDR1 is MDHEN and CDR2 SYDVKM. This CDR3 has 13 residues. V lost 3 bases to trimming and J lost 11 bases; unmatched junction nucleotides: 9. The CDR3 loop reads CASSFLGGTAYTF. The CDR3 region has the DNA TGTGCCAGCAGTTTTTTAGGGGGCACCGCTTACACCTTC.

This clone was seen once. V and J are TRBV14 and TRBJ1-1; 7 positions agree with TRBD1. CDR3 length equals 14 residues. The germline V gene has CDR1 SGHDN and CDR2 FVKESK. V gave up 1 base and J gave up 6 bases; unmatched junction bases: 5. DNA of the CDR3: TGTGCCAGCAGCCAAGTAGGGGGCCGAGCTGAAGCTTTCTTT. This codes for CASSQVGGRAEAFF.